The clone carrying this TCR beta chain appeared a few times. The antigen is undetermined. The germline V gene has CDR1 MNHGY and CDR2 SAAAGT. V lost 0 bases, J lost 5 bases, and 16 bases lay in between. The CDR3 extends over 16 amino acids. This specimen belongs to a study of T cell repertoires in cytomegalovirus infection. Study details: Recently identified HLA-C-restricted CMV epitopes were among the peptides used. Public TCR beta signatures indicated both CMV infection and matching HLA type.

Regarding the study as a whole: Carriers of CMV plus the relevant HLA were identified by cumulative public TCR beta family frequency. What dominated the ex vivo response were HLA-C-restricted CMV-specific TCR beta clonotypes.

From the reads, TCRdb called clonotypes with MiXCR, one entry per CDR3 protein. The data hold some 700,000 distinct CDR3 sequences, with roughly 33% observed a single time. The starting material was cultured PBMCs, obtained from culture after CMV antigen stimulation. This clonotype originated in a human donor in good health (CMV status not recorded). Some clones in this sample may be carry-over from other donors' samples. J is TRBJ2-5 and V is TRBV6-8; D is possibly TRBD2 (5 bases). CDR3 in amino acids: CASSYSTVWGDETQYF. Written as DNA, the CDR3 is TGTGCCAGCAGTTACTCTACAGTTTGGGGAGATGAGACCCAGTACTTC.